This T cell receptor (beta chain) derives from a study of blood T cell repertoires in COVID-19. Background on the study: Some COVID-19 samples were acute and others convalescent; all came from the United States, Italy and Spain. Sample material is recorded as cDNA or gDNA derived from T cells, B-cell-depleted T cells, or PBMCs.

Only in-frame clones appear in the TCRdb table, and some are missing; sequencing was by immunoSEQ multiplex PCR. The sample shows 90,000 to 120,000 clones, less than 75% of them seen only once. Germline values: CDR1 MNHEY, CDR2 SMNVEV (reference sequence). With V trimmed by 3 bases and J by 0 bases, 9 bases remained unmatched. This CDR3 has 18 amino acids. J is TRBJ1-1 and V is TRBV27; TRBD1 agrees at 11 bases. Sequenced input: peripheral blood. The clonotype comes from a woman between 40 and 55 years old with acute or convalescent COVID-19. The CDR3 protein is CASSLVWDRGEMNTEAFF. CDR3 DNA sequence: TGTGCCAGCAGTTTGGTGTGGGACAGGGGGGAGATGAACACTGAAGCTTTCTTT.